This T cell receptor (beta chain) was identified during a study of shared clonotypes between healthy human individuals. Study in general: Contributing individuals were a couple of females and three males aged 18 to 49.

Produced via immunoSEQ multiplex PCR; TCRdb's table is partial and in-frame only. The sample has about 590,000 clones; about 95% are singletons. Germline CDR1 SNHLY, CDR2 FYNNEI. Trimming took off 4 bases at V and 7 bases at J, with 11 bases between the two ends. The length of the CDR3 is 13 residues. The naive CD8 fraction comprised CD45RO-negative cells positively selected for CCR7 and excluded terminally differentiated effector memory CD45RA+ cells. V and J are TRBV2 and TRBJ2-1; D is ambiguous. The sequence was collected from a woman in her 30s in good health. The material sequenced was naive CD8+ T cells sorted from blood. The CDR3 DNA reads TGTGCCAGCAGTGCCTCCGATTGGAATGAGCAGTTCTTC. This gives the protein CASSASDWNEQFF.